One and the same sample provided the 21 T cell receptor beta chains below, sequenced in a study of CD8 T cells in Susac syndrome. 0.5 to 1 ug RNA was reverse transcribed with random hexamers. TCRdb redid the calling of the immunoSEQ multiplex PCR reads with MiXCR, one entry per CDR3 protein. The sample contains 250,000 or so distinct CDR3 sequences, 90% to 95% of which appear only once. The specimen sequenced was CD4+ T cells from PBMCs. These receptor sequences come from a human donor with multiple sclerosis.

The genes are TRBV3-1 and TRBJ2-4; D ambiguous. This CDR3 comprises 16 residues. The germline V gene encodes CDR1 LGHDT and CDR2 YNNKEL (reference sequence). V was clipped by 0 bases and J by 1 base, with 10 bases between them. The chain's CDR3 is CASSQDPAGAKNIQYF. CDR3 nucleotide sequence: TGTGCCAGCAGCCAAGATCCCGCAGGTGCCAAAAACATTCAGTACTTC.

V is TRBV24-1 and J is TRBJ2-5; 7 positions agree with TRBD1. Germline lookup yields CDR1 KGHDR and CDR2 SFDVKD. This CDR3 spans 16 amino acids. V was pared by 5 bases and J by 1 base, with 9 bases of the junction left unmatched. CDR3 region: CATSASGTDLQETQYF. The CDR3 DNA reads TGTGCCACCAGTGCCTCCGGGACAGACCTCCAAGAGACCCAGTACTTC.

This clonotype was observed once. V is TRBV3-1 and J is TRBJ2-1; 9 bases map to TRBD2. Germline CDR1 LGHDT, CDR2 YNNKEL (reference sequence). V lost 4 bases, J lost 7 bases, and 14 bases stayed unmatched. This CDR3 has 17 amino acids. CDR3 in amino acids: CASSRARAGGPGNEQFF. In DNA form, the CDR3 reads TGTGCCAGCAGCCGTGCCCGCGCGGGGGGGCCGGGAAATGAGCAGTTCTTC.

This clonotype was seen only once. The V call is TRBV24-1, the J call TRBJ2-7, with TRBD1 as a possible D gene (6 bases). CDR1 KGHDR and CDR2 SFDVKD come from the germline V gene. The CDR3 covers 13 residues. With 4 bases removed from V and 4 bases from J, the gap between germline ends came to 10 bases. CDR3 sequence reads: CATSDFRGYEQYF. The CDR3 DNA sequence: TGTGCCACCAGTGACTTCAGGGGTTACGAGCAGTACTTC.

The chain links TRBV19 to TRBJ1-1; 9 bases line up with TRBD1. V shed 4 bases, J shed 7 bases, and the junction held 4 bases outside the gene matches. Germline values: CDR1 LNHDA, CDR2 SQIVND (reference sequence). This CDR3 spans 13 amino acids. Here the CDR3 reads CASSNRGRIEAFF. The CDR3 coding sequence is TGTGCCAGTAGTAACAGGGGGCGAATTGAAGCTTTCTTT.

This sequence joins TRBV5-4 and TRBJ2-5, with D uncertain. The CDR3 runs 14 residues. CDR1 and CDR2 (germline): SGHNT, YYREEE (reference sequence). Between the trimmed V and J ends, which lost 5 bases and 1 base, there was a span of 12 bases. The CDR3, as DNA: TGTGCCAGCAGTGAGGCGATAGCCCAAGAGACCCAGTACTTC. Amino acids: CASSEAIAQETQYF. Together with reference TRBV5-4 and TRBJ2-5, the CDR3 gives the full variable domain: ETGVTQSPTHLIKTRGQQVTLRCSSQSGHNTVSWYQQALGQGPQFIFQYYREEENGRGNFPPRFSGLQFPNYSSELNVNALELDDSALYLCASSEAIAQETQYFGPGTRLLVL.

CDR3 DNA sequence: TGTGCCAGCAGTGGCCAGACTGGGGGCCGTTATGGCTACACCTTC. Translating gives CASSGQTGGRYGYTF. This chain joins TRBV25-1 and TRBJ1-2; possible D gene TRBD1, 6 bases. Germline V gene lookup returns CDR1 MGHDK and CDR2 SYGVNS. The V end lost 4 bases, the J end lost 5 bases, and 17 bases lay between the germline ends. The length of the CDR3 is 15 residues.

The chain uses TRBV19 and TRBJ1-3; D may be TRBD1 (6 bases). Germline V gene data show CDR1 as LNHDA and CDR2 as SQIVND (reference sequence). V lost 8 bases and J lost 0, with 11 bases in between. The CDR3 length is 14 residues. CDR3 sequence reads: CASGDRSSGNTIYF. CDR3 bases: TGTGCCAGTGGAGACAGGAGCTCTGGAAACACCATATATTTT.

The CDR3 DNA sequence: TGTGCCAGTAGTAGCCTTAGCGGGGGGCTCTACAATGAGCAGTTCTTC. It encodes CASSSLSGGLYNEQFF. The rearrangement joins TRBV19 to TRBJ2-1, with 10 nucleotides matching TRBD2. The CDR3 covers 16 residues. Trimming at V came to 4 bases and at J to 3 bases, leaving 6 bases not matched to a gene. CDR1 and CDR2 (germline): LNHDA, SQIVND (reference sequence).

The chain combines TRBV10-3 with TRBJ2-7, with D tentatively TRBD1 (5 bases). The CDR3 sequence is 14 residues long. Germline CDR1 reads ENHRY; CDR2 reads SYGVKD. V was pared by 0 bases and J by 6 bases, with 12 bases between. The CDR3 DNA sequence: TGTGCCATCAGTGAGTCACTTGTCCAGGGCGAGCAGTACGTC. Protein sequence: CAISESLVQGEQYV.

The chain couples TRBV6-1 to TRBJ1-6; D may be TRBD1 (5 bases). V lost 7 bases, J lost 9 bases, and 10 bases lay in between. This CDR3 spans 12 amino acids. Germline CDR1 MNHNS, CDR2 SASEGT. Here the CDR3 reads CASTQGGSPLHF. CDR3 in DNA: TGTGCCAGCACCCAGGGAGGTTCACCCCTCCACTTT.

On this clonotype itself: Compared with germline, one end of the junction differs, possibly owing to a read error. This chain uses TRBV14 with TRBJ1-1; a weak D match, TRBD1 (6 bases). CDR3 length: 14 residues. Germline assignment: CDR1 SGHDN and CDR2 FVKESK. This chain's CDR3 is CASSKEGVNTEAFF. The CDR3 coding sequence is TGTGCCAGCAGCAAAGAGGGGGTGAACACTGAAGCTTTCTTT.

The CDR3 sequence: CSARPGTGEGYTF. The CDR3 DNA is TGCAGTGCTAGACCCGGGACAGGTGAAGGCTACACCTTC. The chain has TRBV20-1 and TRBJ1-2, with 8 bases matching TRBD1. The germline V gene has CDR1 DFQATT and CDR2 SNEGSKA (reference sequence). This CDR3 has 13 amino acids. Trimming cost V 2 bases and J 8 bases; bases outside gene matches: 7.

The CDR3 sequence is CASGPLAGDYNEQFF. The CDR3 DNA is TGTGCTAGTGGTCCACTAGCGGGGGACTACAATGAGCAGTTCTTC. The chain recombines TRBV12-5 with TRBJ2-1, with TRBD2 matching over 11 bases. The CDR3 is 15 amino acids. With 5 bases clipped from V and 3 bases from J, the junction kept 3 bases outside the gene matches. From germline, CDR1 is LGHNT and CDR2 FRNRAP.

This chain uses TRBV28 with TRBJ2-4; D gene unclear. Germline V lookup: CDR1 MDHEN, CDR2 SYDVKM. CDR3 length: 15 residues. The V gene lost 8 bases and the J gene lost 4 bases, with 18 bases spanning the gap. CDR3 protein: CASRPKNPSKNIQYF. CDR3 bases: TGTGCCAGCCGCCCCAAAAACCCCTCTAAAAACATTCAGTACTTC.

The chain uses TRBV29-1 and TRBJ1-2, with 9 nucleotides matching TRBD1. Germline V gene sequence: CDR1 SQVTM, CDR2 ANQGSEA. The ends lost 6 bases at V and 5 bases at J; junction bases unmatched: 7. The CDR3 length is 13 residues. The CDR3 bases are TGCAGCGTGGACCAGACAGGGGGGTATGGCTACACCTTC. This encodes CSVDQTGGYGYTF.

This sequence joins TRBV29-1 and TRBJ2-1; the D gene is possibly TRBD2 (6 bases). CDR1 is SQVTM, CDR2 ANQGSEA, per germline. CDR3 length equals 13 residues. Trimming stripped 5 bases from V and 0 bases from J, with 8 bases between. CDR3 sequence: CSVRGSSYNEQFF. CDR3 bases: TGCAGCGTTCGGGGGAGCTCCTACAATGAGCAGTTCTTC.

The genes are TRBV20-1 and TRBJ2-5; weak D call: TRBD2 (6 bases). With 5 bases removed from V and 6 bases from J, the gap between germline ends came to 16 bases. The V gene's germline CDR1 is DFQATT and CDR2 SNEGSKA (reference sequence). The CDR3 length is 13 residues. Here the CDR3 DNA reads TGCAGTGCTCCGACTAGGCGCAGCAAGACCCAGTACTTC. Translated: CSAPTRRSKTQYF.

V gene TRBV18 combines with J gene TRBJ2-5; no clear D gene. CDR3 size: 13 residues. Trimming left V 3 bases short and J 9 bases short, with 14 bases between. Germline CDR1 and CDR2: KGHSH and LQKENI. CDR3 loop: CASSPGVGSAQYF. The CDR3, as DNA: TGTGCCAGCTCACCTGGAGTGGGGTCAGCCCAGTACTTC.

The gene calls are TRBV19 and TRBJ1-1, with 9 bases that match TRBD1. V shed 4 bases, J shed 5 bases, and the junction held 5 bases outside the gene matches. CDR3 length: 14 residues. Germline V lookup: CDR1 LNHDA, CDR2 SQIVND (reference sequence). As DNA, the CDR3 is TGTGCCAGTAGTACCGGGACAGGGAGAACTGAAGCTTTCTTT. Translating it yields CASSTGTGRTEAFF.

The chain is built from TRBV7-3 and TRBJ1-6, with D possibly matching TRBD1 (5 bases). Germline values: CDR1 SGHTA, CDR2 FQGTGA. The CDR3 covers 15 residues. Trimming removed 3 bases at V and 10 bases at J, with 16 bases between. The CDR3 region is CASSFRLAGGSPLHF. The CDR3 bases are TGTGCCAGCAGCTTCAGATTGGCGGGGGGATCACCCCTCCACTTT. Looking up the rest from reference TRBV7-3 and TRBJ1-6 gives the full variable domain: GAGVSQTPSNKVTEKGKYVELRCDPISGHTALYWYRQSLGQGPEFLIYFQGTGAADDSGLPNDRFFAVRPEGSVSTLKIQRTERGDSAVYLCASSFRLAGGSPLHFGNGTRLTVT.